This TCR beta chain is drawn from a study of cytomegalovirus exposure and HLA in healthy donors (dated by TCRdb to 2016 to 2017). For the study in its entirety: According to a later analysis, the roughly 130 validation repertoires were produced on the same platform as the roughly 600 repertoires of the first cohort. Besides the first cohort of 500 to 700 subjects, a separate validation cohort made up of 120 different subjects was used. The study aimed to test whether signatures of past pathogen exposure could be identified by cataloging public T cell receptors. High-throughput TCR immunosequencing, statistical association of individual TCRs with disease status, and machine learning were combined to predict cytomegalovirus infection status.

Separate from the roughly 630-subject first cohort, the validation cohort of 95 to 150 subjects was the group to which the donors belonged. Library preparation employed the immunoSEQ multiplex PCR assay. As for the authors' bioinformatics: A statistical classification framework was built to diagnose cytomegalovirus status from the catalog of TCR beta chain sequences. TCRdb mirrors the immuneACCESS table, restricted to in-frame sequences. Some clones are absent from its copies; in checked studies, under half trace to an unresolved V gene, and the reason for the others is unknown. V, J and clone size are those of that table, while D and trimming were read from the DNA. This sample comprises approximately 160,000 clones, around nine tenths of them detected only once. The top ten hold about a tenth of the sample. A note on this clone: Its antigen specificity is not known. No quality values exist for individual bases; no much larger clone is one base distant.

Per the germline V gene, LGHNA is the CDR1 and YNFKEQ is the CDR2. Including cysteine and phenylalanine, the CDR3 has 14 amino acids. The entry retains the CDR3 DNA only, 42 bases that are in frame from base 1. Relative to germline, V is missing 1 base and J is missing 2 bases, with 2 bases of the junction outside any gene match. Study-wide findings and limitations: According to the authors, the approach could potentially be generalized to other disease states and immunological phenotypes. A later analysis lacked HLA typing for the validation cohort, so it scored co-occurrence in that cohort across all 110 or so repertoires. Most TCR sequences were observed very rarely across donors, whereas some public TCRs were present in many individuals. The classifier was reported to diagnose cytomegalovirus status with high specificity and sensitivity in both the original cohort and the validation cohort. In a later analysis, TCRs clustered in the first cohort were found to also tend to co-occur in the 120 or so validation repertoires, with about 93% of cluster scores above 0. A few of the identified cytomegalovirus-associated TCR beta chains were confirmed in vitro to be specific for cytomegalovirus antigens. In the study, approximately 160 TCR beta chains were listed as associated with cytomegalovirus.

The sequencing sample was made of PBMCs. The origin of this receptor is a woman under 30 in good health and CMV-seropositive. This chain is built from TRBV4-2 and TRBJ2-7; 7 of the junction bases match TRBD2. The CDR3 has the sequence CASSQGGRAYEQYF. The base sequence is TGTGCCAGCAGCCAAGGGGGGAGGGCCTACGAGCAGTACTTC.